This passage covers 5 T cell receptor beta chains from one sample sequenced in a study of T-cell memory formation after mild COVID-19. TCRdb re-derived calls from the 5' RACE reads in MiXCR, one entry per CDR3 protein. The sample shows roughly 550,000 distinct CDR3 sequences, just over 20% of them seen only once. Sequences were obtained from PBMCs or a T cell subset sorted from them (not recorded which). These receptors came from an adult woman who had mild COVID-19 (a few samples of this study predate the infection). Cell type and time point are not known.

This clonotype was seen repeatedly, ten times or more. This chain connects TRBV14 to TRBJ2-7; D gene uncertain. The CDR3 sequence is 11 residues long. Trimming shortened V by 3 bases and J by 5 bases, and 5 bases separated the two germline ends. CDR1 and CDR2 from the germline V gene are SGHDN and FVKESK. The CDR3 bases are TGTGCCAGCAGCCATTCTCACGAGCAGTACTTC. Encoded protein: CASSHSHEQYF.

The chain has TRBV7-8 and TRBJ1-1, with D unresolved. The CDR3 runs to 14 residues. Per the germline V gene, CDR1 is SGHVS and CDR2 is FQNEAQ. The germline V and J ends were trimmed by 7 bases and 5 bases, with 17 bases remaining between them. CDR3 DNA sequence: TGTGCCAGCAACATGGCATCGGTGGGAACTGAAGCTTTCTTT. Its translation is CASNMASVGTEAFF.

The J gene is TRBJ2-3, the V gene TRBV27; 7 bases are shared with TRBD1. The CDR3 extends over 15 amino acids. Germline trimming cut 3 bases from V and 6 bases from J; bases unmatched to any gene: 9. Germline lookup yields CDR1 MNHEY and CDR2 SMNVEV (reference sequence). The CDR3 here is CASSFAGGARDTQYF. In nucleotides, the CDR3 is TGTGCCAGCAGTTTTGCAGGGGGTGCTCGGGATACGCAGTATTTT.

The CDR3, as DNA: TGCAGTGCTAGAGAGCAAGGTAGCGGGGGCCTACAAGAGACCCAGTACTTC. It specifies CSAREQGSGGLQETQYF. The chain links TRBV20-1 to TRBJ2-5, with 9 bases fitting TRBD2. Losses at the gene ends were 0 bases for V and 2 bases for J; bases not matched to a gene: 10. This CDR3 contains 17 residues. Per germline, CDR1 DFQATT and CDR2 SNEGSKA (reference sequence).

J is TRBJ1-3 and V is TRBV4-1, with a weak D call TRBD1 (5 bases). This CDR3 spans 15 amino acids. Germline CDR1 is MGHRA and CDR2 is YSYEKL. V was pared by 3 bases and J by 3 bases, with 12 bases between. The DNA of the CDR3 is TGCGCCAGCAGCCATGAGGGGAGGGATGGAAACACCATATATTTT. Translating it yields CASSHEGRDGNTIYF.